Detailed here is one TCR beta chain. Its cognate antigen is unknown. This specimen comes from a study of shared clonotypes between healthy human individuals. Naive CD8 cells were CD45RO-negative, positively selected for CCR7, excluding terminally differentiated effector memory CD45RA+ cells. All the donors were Caucasian adults who lived in Nashville, Tennessee. The CDR3 is made up of 14 amino acids. Germline loops: CDR1 MDHEN, CDR2 SYDVKM. Between the trimmed V and J ends, which lost 3 bases and 7 bases, there was a span of 12 bases. Overall study findings and caveats: As a rule, naive subsets had a larger estimated richness than memory subsets. Measured sharing among donors was expected to vary with sequencing depth.

Data came from immunoSEQ multiplex PCR; TCRdb stores just in-frame clones and leaves some out. This table holds about 2 million clones, 85% to 95% found once. The receptor was isolated from a man younger than 35 in good health. Sequencing was done on a sample of naive CD8+ T cells sorted from blood. The chain carries TRBV28 and TRBJ2-2; possibly TRBD2 for D (5 bases). CDR3 loop: CASSLEASGGELFF. The CDR3 nucleotides read TGTGCCAGCAGTTTGGAAGCGAGCGGCGGGGAGCTGTTTTTT.